These 10 T cell receptor beta chains were all obtained from the same sample, sequenced in a study of cytomegalovirus exposure and HLA in healthy donors. Primers for the PCR totalled 60 Vbeta and 13 Jbeta. Sequenced by immunoSEQ multiplex PCR; TCRdb stores in-frame clones only, minus some. The data contain 95,000 to 130,000 clones, around 10% of them singletons. The specimen was PBMCs. These receptors originate from a man aged 30 to 39 in good health and CMV-seronegative.

V is TRBV28 and J is TRBJ2-7; TRBD1 matches 11 bases. Germline CDR1 reads MDHEN; CDR2 reads SYDVKM. The CDR3 has 14 amino acids. Unmatched junction bases numbered 3, after V lost 6 bases and J lost 2 bases. The CDR3 region is CASSMGQGAYEQYF. The CDR3 nucleotides are TGTGCCAGCAGCATGGGACAGGGGGCCTACGAGCAGTACTTC.

This clone was counted between two and nine times. V is TRBV4-1 and J is TRBJ2-6; 8 positions agree with TRBD1. The junction had 14 bases not matched to a gene; V was cut back by 2 bases and J by 2 bases. CDR1 is MGHRA and CDR2 is YSYEKL in the germline V gene. The CDR3 covers 20 residues. CDR3 residues: CASSQSRGTGGSPGANVLTF. In DNA, the CDR3 is TGCGCCAGCAGCCAAAGTAGGGGAACAGGGGGTTCTCCTGGGGCCAACGTCCTGACTTTC.

This clone showed up many times. The chain carries TRBV6-1 and TRBJ2-3; 14 bases map to TRBD2. CDR3 length equals 15 residues. The germline V gene encodes CDR1 MNHNS and CDR2 SASEGT. Trimming took 4 bases from V and 3 from J; bases not matched to a gene: 0. The CDR3 region has the DNA TGTGCCAGCAGTGGACTAGCGGGAGGGACAGATACGCAGTATTTT. This translates into CASSGLAGGTDTQYF.

This clone was counted between two and nine times. The V call is TRBV5-4, the J call TRBJ2-2; 9 positions match TRBD2. The CDR3 length is 15 residues. The ends lost 4 bases at V and 5 bases at J; junction bases unmatched: 6. Germline V gene data show CDR1 as SGHNT and CDR2 as YYREEE (reference sequence). CDR3 bases: TGTGCCAGCAGCCCCAGCGGGAGGTCTACCGGGGAGCTGTTTTTT. The encoded protein is CASSPSGRSTGELFF.

The chain is built from TRBV18 and TRBJ1-4; a weak D match, TRBD1 (6 bases). The CDR3 loop spans 15 amino acids. The V end lost 3 bases, the J end lost 4 bases, and 12 bases lay between the germline ends. Germline CDR1 and CDR2: KGHSH and LQKENI. CDR3 sequence reads: CASSPRTALNEKLFF. CDR3 DNA sequence: TGTGCCAGCTCACCCCGGACAGCCCTTAATGAAAAACTGTTTTTT.

J is TRBJ2-1 and V is TRBV13; D might be TRBD2 (6 bases). Looked up from germline, CDR1 is PRHDT and CDR2 is FYEKMQ (reference sequence). The CDR3 covers 16 residues. With 7 bases removed from V and 3 bases from J, the gap between germline ends came to 19 bases. The CDR3 protein is CASTTAKDYLYNEQFF. The CDR3 DNA follows: TGTGCCAGCACCACCGCGAAGGACTACCTCTACAATGAGCAGTTCTTC.

This clone has only a few counts. The chain has TRBV5-6 and TRBJ2-7, with TRBD2 identical over 14 bases. The CDR3 runs to 16 residues. Looked up from germline, CDR1 is SGHDT and CDR2 is YYEEEE. The junction had 2 bases not matched to a gene; V was cut back by 1 base and J by 2 bases. The DNA of the CDR3 is TGTGCCAGCAGCTTGCTGGGACTAGCGGGAGCCTACGAGCAGTACTTC. It yields the protein CASSLLGLAGAYEQYF.

The V gene is TRBV4-3, the J gene TRBJ2-1, with TRBD2 matching over 10 bases. The trim removed 8 bases at V and 2 bases at J, leaving 6 bases unmatched. CDR1 LGHNA and CDR2 YSLEER come from the germline V gene. The CDR3 runs 15 residues. Here the CDR3 reads CASSQAGGPYNEQFF. DNA of the CDR3: TGCGCCAGCTCTCAAGCGGGGGGGCCCTACAATGAGCAGTTCTTC.

This chain links TRBV7-9 with TRBJ1-1; D might be TRBD1 (6 bases). In germline, CDR1 is SEHNR, CDR2 FQNEAQ (reference sequence). Trimming removed 2 bases from V and 7 bases from J, with 14 bases in between. CDR3 length: 14 residues. Written as DNA, the CDR3 is TGTGCCAGCAGCTTAATCGTCTTGGACAGTGAAGCTTTCTTT. This encodes CASSLIVLDSEAFF. Full variable domain (rest looked up from reference TRBV7-9 and TRBJ1-1): DTGVSQNPRHKITKRGQNVTFRCDPISEHNRLYWYRQTLGQGPEFLTYFQNEAQLEKSRLLSDRFSAERPKGSFSTLEIQRTEQGDSAMYLCASSLIVLDSEAFFGQGTRLTVV.

This clone turned up a few times. This rearrangement joins TRBV28 to TRBJ2-5, with D perhaps matching TRBD1 (6 bases). The CDR3 sequence is 18 residues long. V dropped 8 bases and J dropped 2 bases, with 27 bases sitting between them. Germline lookup yields CDR1 MDHEN and CDR2 SYDVKM. The CDR3 DNA reads TGTGCCAGCTCCCCAGAGACAGGTTATCGTGTCAGTCAAGAGACCCAGTACTTC. This codes for CASSPETGYRVSQETQYF.